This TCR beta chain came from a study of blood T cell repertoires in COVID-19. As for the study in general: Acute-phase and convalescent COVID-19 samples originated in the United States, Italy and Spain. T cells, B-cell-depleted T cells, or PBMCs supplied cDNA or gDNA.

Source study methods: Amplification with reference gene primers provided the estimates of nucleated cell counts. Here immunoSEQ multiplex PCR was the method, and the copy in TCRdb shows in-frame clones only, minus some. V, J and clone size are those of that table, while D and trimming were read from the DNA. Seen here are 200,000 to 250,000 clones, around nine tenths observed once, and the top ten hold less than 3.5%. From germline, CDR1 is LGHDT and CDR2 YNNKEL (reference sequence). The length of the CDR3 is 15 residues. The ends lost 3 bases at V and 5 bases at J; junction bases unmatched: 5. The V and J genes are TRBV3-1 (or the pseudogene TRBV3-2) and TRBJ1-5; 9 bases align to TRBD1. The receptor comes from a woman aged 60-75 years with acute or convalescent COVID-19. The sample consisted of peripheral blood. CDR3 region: CASSQMTGGDQPQHF. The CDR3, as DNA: TGTGCCAGCAGCCAGATGACAGGGGGTGATCAGCCCCAGCATTTT.